This T cell receptor beta chain was documented in a study of T cell clones after liver transplantation. Concerning this clone itself: Germline is not matched at one junction end, which may reflect a read error.

CDR3 size: 16 residues. The germline V gene encodes CDR1 SGHRS and CDR2 YFSETQ. Data came from immunoSEQ multiplex PCR; TCRdb stores just in-frame clones and leaves some out. The sample has about 70,000 clones; approximately 80% are singletons. The chain couples TRBV5-1 to TRBJ2-2; no definite D call. The sequenced sample was CD4+ T cells from blood, obtained 12 months after liver transplant. The clonotype originates from a human patient who received a liver transplant. Some T cells here may be from the graft donor. The CDR3 coding sequence is TGCGCCAGCAGCCCTACCCTAGTTTCGAATACCGGGGAGCTGTTTTTT. This sequence encodes CASSPTLVSNTGELFF.